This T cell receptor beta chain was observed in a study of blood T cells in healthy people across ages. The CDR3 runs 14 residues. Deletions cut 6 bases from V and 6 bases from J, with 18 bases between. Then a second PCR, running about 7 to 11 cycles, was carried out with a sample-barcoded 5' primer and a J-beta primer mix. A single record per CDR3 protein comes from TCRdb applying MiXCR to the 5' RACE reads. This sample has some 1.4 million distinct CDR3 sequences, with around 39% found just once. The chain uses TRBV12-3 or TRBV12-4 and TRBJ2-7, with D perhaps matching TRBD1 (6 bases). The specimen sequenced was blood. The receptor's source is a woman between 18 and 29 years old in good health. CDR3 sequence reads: CASRGTGWGIEQYF. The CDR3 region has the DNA TGTGCCAGCAGGGGAACAGGGTGGGGAATCGAGCAGTACTTC.